This T cell receptor (beta chain) was recorded in a study of blood T cells in healthy people across ages. Germline CDR1 is SQVTM and CDR2 is ANQGSEA. The CDR3 totals 12 residues. V lost 6 bases and J 4 bases, leaving 12 bases between the germline ends. General study results and limits: The study found more naive CD4+ cells and higher diversity in long-lived than aged donors.

A second PCR, run for about 7 to 11 cycles, used a sample-barcoded 5' primer plus a J-beta primer mix. One entry per CDR3 protein, called by TCRdb with MiXCR from the 5' RACE reads. This table has more than 600,000 distinct CDR3 sequences, more than 20% appearing once. The total RNA that was extracted per sample amounted to at least 5.5 micrograms. This clonotype came up a few times. What it recognizes is unknown. The sample also formed part of further work on T cells of mothers and their children. That paper states: Similar thymic selection effects on TCR recombination output appear in pairs, both related and unrelated.

The rearrangement links TRBV29-1 to TRBJ2-5; D might be TRBD1 (6 bases). Sequenced input: blood. This clonotype originated in a boy under 18 in good health. The CDR3 nucleotides are TGCAGCGTGACAGGAGGACGAGAGACCCAGTACTTC. As protein: CSVTGGRETQYF.